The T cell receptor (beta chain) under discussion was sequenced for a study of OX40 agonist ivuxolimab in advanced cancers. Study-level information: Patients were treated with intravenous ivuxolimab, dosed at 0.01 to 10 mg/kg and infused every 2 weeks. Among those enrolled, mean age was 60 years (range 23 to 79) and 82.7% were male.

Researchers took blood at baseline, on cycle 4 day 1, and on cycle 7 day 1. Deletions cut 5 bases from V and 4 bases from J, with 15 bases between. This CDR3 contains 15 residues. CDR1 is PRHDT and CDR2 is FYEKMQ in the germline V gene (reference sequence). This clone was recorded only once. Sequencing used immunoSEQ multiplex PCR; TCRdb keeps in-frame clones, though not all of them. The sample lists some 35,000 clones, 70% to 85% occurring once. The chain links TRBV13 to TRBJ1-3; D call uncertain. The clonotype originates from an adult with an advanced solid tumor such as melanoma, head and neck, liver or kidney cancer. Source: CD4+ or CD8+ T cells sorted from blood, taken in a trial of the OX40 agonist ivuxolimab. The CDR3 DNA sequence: TGTGCCAGCAGCCCCTACTGGGAAGCCGGAAACACCATATATTTT. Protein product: CASSPYWEAGNTIYF. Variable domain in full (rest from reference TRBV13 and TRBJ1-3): AAGVIQSPRHLIKEKRETATLKCYPIPRHDTVYWYQQGPGQDPQFLISFYEKMQSDKGSIPDRFSAQQFSDYHSELNMSSLELGDSALYFCASSPYWEAGNTIYFGEGSWLTVV.